One sample yielded the 21 T cell receptor beta chains listed below, sequenced in a study of T cell repertoires in cytomegalovirus infection. TCRdb fed the reads into MiXCR, producing one record per CDR3 protein. The table has hundreds of thousands of distinct CDR3 sequences, 42% seen once. No antigens are known for them. The material was cultured PBMCs, obtained from culture after CMV antigen stimulation. All receptors derive from a human donor in good health (CMV status not recorded). Some clones in this sample may be carry-over from other donors' samples.

There are a few counts of this clonotype. The chain employs TRBV12-5 and TRBJ2-1, with D tentatively TRBD1 (6 bases). The CDR3 is 16 amino acids. Germline-derived CDR1 and CDR2 are LGHNT and FRNRAP. Trimming removed 3 bases from V and 4 bases from J, with 16 bases in between. The CDR3 region is CASGFLQGPPYNEQFF. In DNA form, the CDR3 reads TGTGCTAGTGGTTTTCTCCAGGGGCCCCCGTACAATGAGCAGTTCTTC.

This clonotype was detected only a few times. The chain employs TRBV6-6 and TRBJ1-5, with D possibly TRBD1 on 6 matching bases. The CDR3 has 14 amino acids. In germline, CDR1 is MNHNY, CDR2 SVGAGI (reference sequence). V shed 3 bases and J shed 6 bases, with 12 bases lying between them. The CDR3 DNA follows: TGTGCCAGCAGTTATAGGGGGGCCTTTCAGCCCCAGCATTTT. It yields the protein CASSYRGAFQPQHF.

The chain employs TRBV7-2 and TRBJ2-3, with TRBD2 as a possible D gene (5 bases). Trimming cost V 6 bases and J 6 bases, with 16 bases left between them. CDR1 and CDR2 (germline): SGHTA, FQGNSA. The CDR3 contains 14 residues. CDR3 bases: TGTGCCAGCAGGGTCGGCGGGCAATCGGATACGCAGTATTTT. Protein: CASRVGGQSDTQYF.

This clonotype was seen more than once but under ten times. The chain carries TRBV12-3 or TRBV12-4 and TRBJ2-7; D gene unclear. The length of the CDR3 is 16 residues. The germline V and J ends were trimmed by 6 bases and 4 bases, with 22 bases remaining between them. The CDR3: CASRPNLARRMYEQYF. The DNA for the CDR3 is TGTGCCAGCAGGCCTAACCTGGCGCGGCGGATGTACGAGCAGTACTTC.

The gene calls are TRBV7-4 and TRBJ2-3; 9 positions match TRBD1. The CDR3 consists of 15 residues. Unmatched junction bases numbered 6, after V lost 6 bases and J lost 2 bases. CDR1 is SGHVT, CDR2 SQSDAQ, per germline. The CDR3 DNA follows: TGTGCCAGCAGGATTCGGGACAGGGACACAGATACGCAGTATTTT. Amino acid sequence: CASRIRDRDTDTQYF.

This clonotype was observed a few times. The rearrangement uses TRBV7-6 and TRBJ2-1; TRBD2 matches at 13 bases. The CDR3 consists of 16 residues. V gave up 5 bases and J gave up 10 bases; unmatched junction bases: 11. Germline V gene sequence: CDR1 SGHVS, CDR2 FNYEAQ. Written as DNA, the CDR3 is TGTGCCAGCAGCGCCGGGACTAGCGGGGCGAGGAAGGAGCAGTTCTTC. Its translation is CASSAGTSGARKEQFF.

Of note for this clonotype: A single base separates this from a much larger clone, so it may be a read error. The chain uses TRBV7-2 and TRBJ1-1; TRBD1 might be the D (6 bases). CDR1 and CDR2 from the germline V gene are SGHTA and FQGNSA. The CDR3 has 15 amino acids. V was trimmed by 5 bases and J by 3 bases, leaving 16 bases between them. CDR3: CASSDDLYRDTEAFF. CDR3 coding DNA: TGTGCCAGCAGCGACGACCTGTACAGGGACACTGAAGCTTTCTTT.

The chain recombines TRBV7-9 with TRBJ2-7; no clear D gene. V lost 8 bases, J lost 3 bases, and 8 bases lay in between. This CDR3 has 11 residues. Germline CDR1 and CDR2: SEHNR and FQNEAQ (reference sequence). CDR3 amino acids: CASGAYYEQYF. Here the CDR3 DNA reads TGTGCCAGCGGAGCTTACTACGAGCAGTACTTC.

This chain connects TRBV3-1 to TRBJ1-1, with D unresolved. The CDR3 spans 11 residues. Trimming stripped 5 bases from V and 11 bases from J, with 12 bases between. CDR1 and CDR2 from the germline V gene are LGHDT and YNNKEL (reference sequence). In nucleotides, the CDR3 is TGTGCCAGCAGCACGGAGTCACGGGCTTTCTTT. Translated: CASSTESRAFF.

The sample holds a few counts of this clonotype. The chain carries TRBV20-1 and TRBJ2-3; 11 bases are a match to TRBD2. The CDR3 length is 13 residues. V trimming: 4 bases; J trimming: 5 bases; junction bases outside the gene matches: 2. CDR1 DFQATT and CDR2 SNEGSKA come from the germline V gene (reference sequence). Written as DNA, the CDR3 is TGCAGTGCTATAGCGGGAGGGGTAGATACGCAGTATTTT. Translated, it gives CSAIAGGVDTQYF.

This clonotype was counted between two and nine times. This rearrangement joins TRBV7-6 to TRBJ2-7, with TRBD2 matching 9 bases. Germline CDR1 SGHVS, CDR2 FNYEAQ. The CDR3 extends over 16 amino acids. V was pared by 2 bases and J by 0 bases, with 5 bases of the junction left unmatched. For the CDR3, the DNA is TGTGCCAGCAGCTTACCTCTAGCGGGGAGCTCCTACGAGCAGTACTTC. It specifies CASSLPLAGSSYEQYF.

This clonotype occurred a few times. The chain recombines TRBV19 with TRBJ2-1; 8 bases align to TRBD1. This CDR3 region has 14 residues. Germline V gene lookup returns CDR1 LNHDA and CDR2 SQIVND (reference sequence). Trimming removed 3 bases from V and 6 bases from J; junction bases left unmatched: 4. The CDR3: CASSIVQGGNEQFF. The CDR3 coding sequence is TGTGCCAGTAGTATTGTACAGGGGGGCAATGAGCAGTTCTTC.

In this sample, this clonotype turned up a few times. The genes are TRBV7-2 and TRBJ2-7; D uncertain. V lost 5 bases to trimming and J lost 4 bases, with 24 bases between them. CDR1 and CDR2 (germline): SGHTA, FQGNSA. This CDR3 comprises 17 residues. CDR3 coding DNA: TGTGCCAGCAGCAATACGCTGGGAATCCCCGCTTGGTACGAGCAGTACTTC. Its protein product is CASSNTLGIPAWYEQYF. Combining the CDR3 with reference TRBV7-2 and TRBJ2-7 gives the whole variable domain GAGVSQSPSNKVTEKGKDVELRCDPISGHTALYWYRQSLGQGLEFLIYFQGNSAPDKSGLPSDRFSAERTGGSVSTLTIQRTQQEDSAVYLCASSNTLGIPAWYEQYFGPGTRLTVT.

This clonotype was found a few times. The J gene is TRBJ2-1, the V gene TRBV7-9; D ambiguous. Deletions cut 7 bases from V and 10 bases from J, with 11 bases between. Germline V gene data show CDR1 as SEHNR and CDR2 as FQNEAQ (reference sequence). The CDR3 extends over 11 amino acids. CDR3 nucleotide sequence: TGTGCCAGCACTCTCACCGGGGAGCAGTTCTTC. It translates to CASTLTGEQFF.

This clonotype occurred many times. The chain recombines TRBV7-2 with TRBJ1-1, with TRBD1 as a possible D gene (6 bases). This CDR3 region has 17 residues. V was cut by 5 bases and J by 4 bases, with 23 bases left in between. The germline V gene encodes CDR1 SGHTA and CDR2 FQGNSA. The CDR3 DNA reads as TGTGCCAGCAGCCCACCATCCGGGACAAGGGTTGGCACTGAAGCTTTCTTT. Residues: CASSPPSGTRVGTEAFF.

This clonotype was found a few times. J is TRBJ1-6 and V is TRBV4-3; the match to TRBD1 covers 7 bases. The CDR3 length is 16 residues. Germline CDR1 LGHNA, CDR2 YSLEER. The junction had 10 bases not matched to a gene; V was cut back by 2 bases and J by 9 bases. CDR3 DNA sequence: TGCGCCAGCAGCCAAACCTCAGGGGGTTCGGGTTCACCCCTCCACTTT. It encodes CASSQTSGGSGSPLHF.

A few counts support this clonotype. The gene calls are TRBV7-6 and TRBJ2-7; tentative D call: TRBD1 (5 bases). Trimming removed 3 bases from V and 6 bases from J, with 18 bases in between. The CDR3 loop spans 15 amino acids. Germline CDR1 reads SGHVS; CDR2 reads FNYEAQ. As DNA, the CDR3 is TGTGCCAGCAGCTTCCTAGACACCCACAGGTCCGAGCAGTACTTC. It encodes CASSFLDTHRSEQYF.

The gene calls are TRBV6-1 and TRBJ2-7, with 8 bases fitting TRBD2. Germline loops: CDR1 MNHNS, CDR2 SASEGT. This CDR3 region has 18 residues. The trim removed 6 bases at V and 2 bases at J, leaving 18 bases unmatched. The CDR3 DNA reads as TGTGCCAGCAGCCGACGACCCCCAGGTAGCGGGGTTACCTACGAGCAGTACTTC. It yields the protein CASSRRPPGSGVTYEQYF.

Only a few counts were recorded for this clonotype. The chain uses TRBV7-2 and TRBJ2-1; D gene ambiguous. Germline lookup yields CDR1 SGHTA and CDR2 FQGNSA. The CDR3 contains 15 residues. V was shortened by 1 base and J by 7 bases, with 14 bases between the two germline ends. CDR3 amino acids: CASSLVDLWGNEQFF. CDR3 nucleotide sequence: TGTGCCAGCAGCTTAGTCGACCTCTGGGGAAATGAGCAGTTCTTC.

The chain links TRBV7-6 to TRBJ2-1; 7 bases line up with TRBD2. With 4 bases clipped from V and 7 bases from J, the junction kept 13 bases outside the gene matches. Germline CDR1 SGHVS, CDR2 FNYEAQ. This CDR3 has 16 amino acids. The CDR3 DNA is TGTGCCAGCAGCTACACCGGCGGGAGCAACGCGAATGAGCAGTTCTTC. It is translated as CASSYTGGSNANEQFF. Filled out from reference TRBV7-6 and TRBJ2-1, the complete variable domain reads GAGVSQSPRYKVTKRGQDVALRCDPISGHVSLYWYRQALGQGPEFLTYFNYEAQQDKSGLPNDRFSAERPEGSISTLTIQRTEQRDSAMYRCASSYTGGSNANEQFFGPGTRLTVL.

This clonotype was seen a few times. The rearrangement links TRBV19 to TRBJ2-1, with 9 nucleotides matching TRBD1. Trimming removed 3 bases from V and 6 bases from J; junction bases left unmatched: 3. The CDR3 length is 14 residues. The germline V gene has CDR1 LNHDA and CDR2 SQIVND (reference sequence). The CDR3: CASSIMDRGNEQFF. DNA of the CDR3: TGTGCCAGTAGTATTATGGACAGGGGCAATGAGCAGTTCTTC.